Following are 14 T cell receptor beta chains from one sample sequenced in a study of blood T cell repertoires in COVID-19. Clones were read by immunoSEQ multiplex PCR, and TCRdb kept only the in-frame ones, dropping some. The table records approximately 120,000 clones, approximately 80% of them present only once. The sequenced material came from peripheral blood. The receptors originated from a woman aged 45-59 years with acute or convalescent COVID-19.

The chain joins TRBV20-1 to TRBJ1-1; maybe TRBD1 (5 bases). This CDR3 is 12 amino acids long. Looked up from germline, CDR1 is DFQATT and CDR2 is SNEGSKA (reference sequence). Trimming removed 3 bases at V and 5 bases at J, with 10 bases between. The CDR3 region has the DNA TGCAGTGCTAGTCCAGGGCCGACTGAAGCTTTCTTT. This encodes CSASPGPTEAFF.

This chain joins TRBV3-1 (or the pseudogene TRBV3-2) and TRBJ2-4, with 7 bases aligning to TRBD1. With 5 bases clipped from V and 3 bases from J, the junction kept 7 bases outside the gene matches. The length of the CDR3 is 15 residues. Germline assignment: CDR1 LGHDT and CDR2 YNNKEL (reference sequence). The CDR3 DNA reads TGTGCCAGCAGCGCGACAGGGTTGAGCAAAAACATTCAGTACTTC. Translated, it gives CASSATGLSKNIQYF.

V and J are TRBV5-4 and TRBJ2-7; D gene uncertain. This CDR3 has 13 amino acids. Germline CDR1 is SGHNT and CDR2 is YYREEE (reference sequence). Trimming cost V 3 bases and J 6 bases, with 13 bases left between them. The CDR3 nucleotides are TGTGCCAGCAGCTCCCGCCCTGGCTCCGAGCAGTACTTC. Amino acid sequence: CASSSRPGSEQYF. The full variable domain, in which reference TRBV5-4 and TRBJ2-7 provide the parts outside the CDR3, is ETGVTQSPTHLIKTRGQQVTLRCSSQSGHNTVSWYQQALGQGPQFIFQYYREEENGRGNFPPRFSGLQFPNYSSELNVNALELDDSALYLCASSSRPGSEQYFGPGTRLTVT.

The rearrangement joins TRBV6-6 to TRBJ2-1; D might be TRBD2 (5 bases). The ends were cut back, 2 bases at V and 1 base at J, with 12 bases in the middle. Germline values: CDR1 MNHNY, CDR2 SVGAGI (reference sequence). The CDR3 runs to 16 residues. The chain's CDR3 is CASSYGISGSYNEQFF. CDR3 in DNA: TGTGCCAGCAGTTACGGGATCAGCGGTTCCTACAATGAGCAGTTCTTC.

This chain joins TRBV11-2 and TRBJ1-1; weak D call: TRBD1 (6 bases). Germline-derived CDR1 and CDR2 are SGHAT and FQNNGV. V was clipped by 5 bases and J by 3 bases, with 13 bases between them. The CDR3 loop spans 14 amino acids. The CDR3: CASSRHREYTEAFF. In DNA, the CDR3 is TGTGCCAGCAGCCGCCACAGGGAGTACACTGAAGCTTTCTTT. Variable domain in full (rest from reference TRBV11-2 and TRBJ1-1): EAGVAQSPRYKIIEKRQSVAFWCNPISGHATLYWYQQILGQGPKLLIQFQNNGVVDDSQLPKDRFSAERLKGVDSTLKIQPAKLEDSAVYLCASSRHREYTEAFFGQGTRLTVV.

This chain uses TRBV4-2 with TRBJ1-1; perhaps TRBD1 as D (5 bases). Trimming stripped 0 bases from V and 0 bases from J, with 14 bases between. This CDR3 comprises 17 residues. The germline gives CDR1 LGHNA, CDR2 YNFKEQ. CDR3 DNA: TGTGCCAGCAGCCAAGATGGCGGGGCAAGCGTGAACACTGAAGCTTTCTTT. Translation: CASSQDGGASVNTEAFF.

The rearrangement joins TRBV12-3 or TRBV12-4 to TRBJ2-5, with no clear D. The CDR3 length is 13 residues. V shed 1 base and J shed 4 bases, with 7 bases lying between them. CDR3 amino acids: CASSLDRLETQYF. CDR3 nucleotides: TGTGCCAGCAGTTTAGACCGACTAGAGACCCAGTACTTC.

V gene TRBV3-1 (or the pseudogene TRBV3-2) combines with J gene TRBJ1-5; D gene ambiguous. The V gene's germline CDR1 is LGHDT and CDR2 YNNKEL (reference sequence). V shed 1 base and J shed 0 bases, with 16 bases lying between them. CDR3 length equals 18 residues. CDR3 in DNA: TGTGCCAGCAGCCAAGGCCCGGTCCTTTCCCTTAGCAATCAGCCCCAGCATTTT. Protein product: CASSQGPVLSLSNQPQHF.

The chain couples TRBV4-1 to TRBJ1-1; 7 nucleotides match TRBD1. In germline, CDR1 is MGHRA, CDR2 YSYEKL. The CDR3 has 17 residues. Trimming cost V 0 bases and J 0 bases; bases outside gene matches: 7. For the CDR3, the DNA is TGCGCCAGCAGCCAAGAAGGGTGGGGACAGTTGAACACTGAAGCTTTCTTT. Translated: CASSQEGWGQLNTEAFF.

The chain combines TRBV6-5 with TRBJ2-5; D remains unclear. V was shortened by 6 bases and J by 0 bases, with 8 bases between the two germline ends. CDR1 and CDR2 (germline): MNHEY, SVGAGI. The CDR3 runs to 13 residues. CDR3 nucleotides: TGTGCCAGCAGAGCAATTTACCAAGAGACCCAGTACTTC. It specifies CASRAIYQETQYF.

CDR3 in amino acids: CASSVGGLAGSSSYNEQFF. The CDR3 region has the DNA TGTGCCAGCAGCGTAGGAGGACTAGCGGGGTCGAGCTCCTACAATGAGCAGTTCTTC. The chain is built from TRBV9 and TRBJ2-1, with TRBD2 matching over 12 bases. This CDR3 is 19 amino acids long. The ends lost 0 bases at V and 0 bases at J; junction bases unmatched: 7. In germline, CDR1 is SGDLS, CDR2 YYNGEE.

Only a few counts were recorded for this clone. This rearrangement joins TRBV10-2 to TRBJ2-1, with D tentatively TRBD2 (7 bases). V was clipped by 5 bases and J by 1 base, with 21 bases between them. The CDR3 has 18 amino acids. Germline CDR1 and CDR2: WSHSY and SAAADI. CDR3 region: CASSRIQGGGGSYNEQFF. Written as DNA, the CDR3 is TGCGCCAGCAGTAGAATTCAAGGGGGAGGGGGTTCCTACAATGAGCAGTTCTTC.

The chain links TRBV7-2 to TRBJ2-5; 9 nucleotides line up with TRBD1. CDR3 length: 15 amino acids. V was clipped by 5 bases and J by 6 bases; unmatched bases: 10. The germline gives CDR1 SGHTA, CDR2 FQGNSA. CDR3 DNA sequence: TGTGCCAGCAGCCGGGGACAGGGAAGGAAGAAGACCCAGTACTTC. As protein: CASSRGQGRKKTQYF.

The chain has TRBV3-1 (or the pseudogene TRBV3-2) and TRBJ1-3; TRBD1 agrees at 7 bases. V dropped 1 base and J dropped 3; count of bases not matched to a gene: 9. The CDR3 covers 17 residues. Germline V gene sequence: CDR1 LGHDT, CDR2 YNNKEL (reference sequence). CDR3 region: CASSQADRRTLGNTIYF. The CDR3 coding sequence is TGTGCCAGCAGCCAAGCGGACAGGAGGACTCTTGGAAACACCATATATTTT.